The T cell receptor (beta chain) under discussion was sequenced for a study of T cell clusters in autoimmune cytopenias (dated 2019 in TCRdb). About the study as a whole: TRB sequencing reached a median depth of approximately 50,000 reads per sample and yielded a median of 2,350 distinct TRB clonotypes per sample. The goal of the study was to find out whether patients with autoimmune cytopenia have a disease-specific immune repertoire signature that could be used as a blood-based biomarker. TRB and IGH repertoires from peripheral blood were sequenced in autoimmune cytopenia patients at active disease and during treatment follow-up, with healthy, CLL and autoimmune hepatitis controls included alongside. General findings and caveats noted by the study authors: The T cell clusters were only ever defined in silico, so experimental validation of their functional role was still needed. The cluster-lack signature was not seen for secondary cytopenia versus CLL, apparently masked by the dominant lymphoma-associated repertoire. Around 3-fold more exclusive TRB clusters were observed in healthy donors than in active autoimmune hepatitis patients, consistent with an autoimmunity-wide signature. A lack of physiological T cell clusters in primary autoimmune cytopenia patients was suggested by GLIPH, as 51 clusters were found to be exclusive to healthy donors versus roughly 15 exclusive to patients. Shifts in the TRB repertoire, including less even repertoires in secondary cytopenia and CLL, were mostly a reflection of lymphoma bias and not of autoimmunity.

Points on this clonotype: Its antigen is not yet known.

TRB amplification used around 260 ng of peripheral blood genomic DNA, some 38,000 genome equivalents, per sample. TRB rearrangements were amplified by multiplex PCR following a touch-down protocol, with the TRB-A and TRB-B primer pools mixed in one tube. Two consecutive PCR reactions with Phusion HS II polymerase added Illumina adapters and sample indices to the amplicons. The amplicons were gel-purified using the NucleoSpin Gel and PCR Clean-up kit, after which quantification was performed by Qubit and quality was checked on an Agilent 2100 Bioanalyzer. Sequencing of the libraries was done on an Illumina MiSeq with paired-end, single-indexed, 600-cycle runs. The original pipeline was this. Alignment and assembly of TRB reads were performed with MiXCR version 2.1.12 and the default MiXCR reference library. A clone was defined by each unique CDR3 nucleotide sequence, and the analysis included only productive sequences with two or more reads. To assess repertoire diversity, an R script computed alpha-parameterized diversity profiles (alpha 0 to 5), which included the Shannon (alpha 1) and Simpson (alpha 2) indices. Combinatorial TRB VJ usage was computed with the tcR package and compared between cohorts by principal component analysis with ade4. Using GLIPH, TCRbeta CDR3s were clustered on pairs of cohorts matched for age and read depth, and a Wilcoxon test was used to compare cluster frequencies. TCRdb reprocessed the reads into one record per CDR3 protein sequence, lacking DNA. The authors' filters were not applied to this entry. The table for this sample lists about 2,800 distinct CDR3 sequences. Jointly, the top ten make up 10% to 11% of the sample.

From the cysteine through the phenylalanine, the CDR3 covers 16 amino acids. Only the protein sequence is given. Via the germline V gene, CDR1 is SGHTA and CDR2 FQGNSA. This TCR derives from a human donor with an autoimmune cytopenia or autoimmune hepatitis (not recorded which). The chain couples TRBV7-2 to TRBJ2-1; TCRdb's D call, TRBD2, is unchecked because there is no DNA. Sequencing was performed on peripheral blood. CDR3 loop: CASSWTSGGAYNEQFF.